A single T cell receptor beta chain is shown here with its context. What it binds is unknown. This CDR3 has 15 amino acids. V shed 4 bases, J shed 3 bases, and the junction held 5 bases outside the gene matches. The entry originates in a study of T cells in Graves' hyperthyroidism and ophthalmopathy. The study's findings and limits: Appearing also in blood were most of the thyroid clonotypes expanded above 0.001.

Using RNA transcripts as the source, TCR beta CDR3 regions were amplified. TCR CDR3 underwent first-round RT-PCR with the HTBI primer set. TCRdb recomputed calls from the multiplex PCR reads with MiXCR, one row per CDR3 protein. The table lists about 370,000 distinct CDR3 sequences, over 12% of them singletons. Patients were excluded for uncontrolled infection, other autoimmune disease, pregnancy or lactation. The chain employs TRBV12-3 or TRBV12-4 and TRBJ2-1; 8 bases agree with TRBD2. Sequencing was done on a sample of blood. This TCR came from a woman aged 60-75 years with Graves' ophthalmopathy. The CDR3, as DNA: TGTGCCAGCAGTTGGGCTAGCGGGCTCTACAATGAGCAGTTCTTC. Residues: CASSWASGLYNEQFF.